This TCR beta chain was captured by sequencing in a study of T cell responses to AZD1222 COVID-19 vaccine. Overall study results and limits: Repertoire sampling was restricted to post-peak T cell response timepoints. Donors were largely white British and mainly female; clonal diversity was possibly underestimated.

As to this clone: Its antigen is undetermined.

Generated by immunoSEQ multiplex PCR, the TCRdb table keeps only in-frame clones and is missing some. The sample lists some 95,000 clones, roughly 88% occurring once. Looked up from germline, CDR1 is MNHEY and CDR2 is SMNVEV (reference sequence). The V end was cut by 5 bases, the J end by 0 bases, with 16 bases between. The CDR3 spans 16 residues. The sequence was obtained from an adult who received the AZD1222 COVID-19 vaccine. Specimen: peripheral blood, collected 28 days after the second AZD1222 dose. The rearrangement joins TRBV27 to TRBJ1-1; tentatively, D is TRBD1 (5 bases). CDR3 DNA: TGTGCCAGCAGTGAAGACCGGGGCCTCATGAACACTGAAGCTTTCTTT. Protein product: CASSEDRGLMNTEAFF.